This is a list of T cell receptor beta chains from one sample in a study of blood T cell repertoires in COVID-19. The data were produced by immunoSEQ multiplex PCR, yet TCRdb's version contains in-frame clones alone and is incomplete. Of 150,000 to 190,000 clones in the sample, under 85% were seen once. The sequenced material came from peripheral blood. These receptor sequences come from a woman aged 80 or over with acute or convalescent COVID-19. Each CDR3 is given with its conserved first and last residue. Part of the rows lack a size; the others show once, few, many or a class for expanded clones.

v_call: TRBV5-6
clone_size: NA
j_call: TRBJ2-1
cdr3_aa: CASSLGTSGKQFF

v_call: TRBV10-3
clone_size: NA
j_call: TRBJ2-1
cdr3_aa: CAIWGGWVNEQFF

v_call: TRBV11-3
clone_size: NA
j_call: TRBJ2-1
cdr3_aa: CASSLDQAVNNEQFF

v_call: TRBV5-6
clone_size: once
j_call: TRBJ1-1
cdr3_aa: CASSFGSMNTEAFF

v_call: TRBV4-3
clone_size: NA
j_call: TRBJ2-1
cdr3_aa: CASSLGQGGTEQFF

v_call: TRBV30
clone_size: few
j_call: TRBJ2-6
cdr3_aa: CAWSVGDSGANVLTF

v_call: TRBV27
clone_size: NA
j_call: TRBJ2-2
cdr3_aa: CASRFRSNTGELFF

v_call: TRBV12-3/TRBV12-4
clone_size: NA
j_call: TRBJ1-2
cdr3_aa: CAIRDRHGYTF

v_call: TRBV6-6
clone_size: NA
j_call: TRBJ1-1
cdr3_aa: CAIRTAMNTEAFF

v_call: TRBV7-2
clone_size: NA
j_call: TRBJ1-4
cdr3_aa: CASSLPGQGVREKLFF

v_call: TRBV7-7
clone_size: NA
j_call: TRBJ1-4
cdr3_aa: CASSLAHGEKLFF

v_call: TRBV12-3/TRBV12-4
clone_size: NA
j_call: TRBJ2-5
cdr3_aa: CASSLVFLATQYF